Each of the 20 T cell receptor beta chains below was sequenced from the same sample in a study of T cells in Graves' hyperthyroidism and ophthalmopathy. Amplification targeted TCR beta CDR3 regions from RNA transcripts. Initially, a first-round RT-PCR of the TCR CDR3 employed the HTBI primer set. Each CDR3 protein gets one entry after TCRdb re-called the multiplex PCR reads with MiXCR. The data hold about 59,000 distinct CDR3 sequences, with about 53% observed a single time. Specimen: blood. The receptors were gathered from a woman between 55 and 75 years old with Graves' ophthalmopathy.

V and J are TRBV14 and TRBJ1-1; 9 nucleotides agree with TRBD1. V lost 1 base and J lost 11; bases outside the gene matches: 8. This CDR3 comprises 14 residues. Per the germline V gene, CDR1 is SGHDN and CDR2 is FVKESK. The CDR3 spells CASSQVRGTGLAFF. CDR3 in DNA: TGTGCCAGCAGCCAAGTACGCGGGACAGGGTTGGCTTTCTTT.

Many counts were recorded for this clonotype. V usage is TRBV7-2 and J usage is TRBJ2-3; D may be TRBD1 or TRBD2 (6 bases each). Germline V gene sequence: CDR1 SGHTA, CDR2 FQGNSA. Trimming stripped 4 bases from V and 4 bases from J, with 12 bases between. The CDR3 is 14 residues long. CDR3 nucleotide sequence: TGTGCCAGCAGCTCCCGGAGGGGGGCAGATACGCAGTATTTT. Translating it yields CASSSRRGADTQYF.

Concerning this clonotype: Germline is not matched at one junction end, which may reflect a read error. The chain uses TRBV24-1 and TRBJ2-1, with D perhaps TRBD2 (6 bases). The CDR3 runs 16 residues. The V gene's germline CDR1 is KGHDR and CDR2 SFDVKD. This CDR3 is CATSDFGRESYNGQFF. In DNA, the CDR3 is TGTGCCACCAGTGATTTTGGACGGGAGAGCTACAATGGGCAGTTCTTC.

This clonotype was counted at least ten times. CDR3 sequence: CASSQGRATAVRGVVEKLFF. In DNA, the CDR3 is TGCGCCAGCAGCCAAGGCCGAGCAACTGCCGTGAGAGGGGTCGTCGAAAAACTGTTTTTT. V gene TRBV4-3 combines with J gene TRBJ1-4, with a weak D call TRBD1 (5 bases). Per germline, CDR1 LGHNA and CDR2 YSLEER. Deletions cut 1 base from V and 8 bases from J, with 29 bases between. The CDR3 has 20 residues.

As for this clonotype: At one boundary the junction diverges from the germline segment, which might be a read error. The genes are TRBV2 and TRBJ2-7, with 12 bases aligning to TRBD2. This CDR3 comprises 14 residues. Germline V gene sequence: CDR1 SNHLY, CDR2 FYNNEI. CDR3 region: CASSEATTSGSRDF. The CDR3 DNA is TGTGCCAGCAGTGAAGCGACGACTAGCGGGAGCCGGGACTTC. The full variable domain, rest sourced from reference TRBV2 and TRBJ2-7, is EPEVTQTPSHQVTQMGQEVILRCVPISNHLYFYWYRQILGQKVEFLVSFYNNEISEKSEIFDDQFSVERPDGSNFTLKIRSTKLEDSAMYFCASSEATTSGSRDFGPGTRLTVT.

In nucleotides, the CDR3 is TGTGCCAGCAGCCCGGGACTAGCGGACTACAATGAGCAGTATTTT. It codes for CASSPGLADYNEQYF. The chain combines TRBV5-6 with TRBJ2-3; TRBD2 agrees at 11 bases. Germline V gene lookup returns CDR1 SGHDT and CDR2 YYEEEE. Trimming cost V 4 bases and J 11 bases; bases outside gene matches: 12. This CDR3 has 15 residues.

This chain uses TRBV7-3 with TRBJ2-2; D remains unclear. With 5 bases removed from V and 8 bases from J, the gap between germline ends came to 9 bases. This CDR3 has 12 residues. Germline V gene sequence: CDR1 SGHTA, CDR2 FQGTGA. CDR3: CASSPLSGELFF. Written as DNA, the CDR3 is TGTGCCAGCAGCCCCCTGTCAGGGGAGCTGTTTTTT.

This clonotype was recorded many times. The genes are TRBV7-9 and TRBJ2-7; D is ambiguous. From germline, CDR1 is SEHNR and CDR2 FQNEAQ (reference sequence). V lost 5 bases to trimming and J lost 1 base, with 15 bases between them. This CDR3 spans 15 amino acids. The CDR3 sequence: CASSPPGSLSYEQYF. The DNA for the CDR3 is TGTGCCAGCAGCCCTCCTGGCAGTCTGTCCTACGAGCAGTACTTC. Complete variable domain (other parts from reference TRBV7-9 and TRBJ2-7): DTGVSQNPRHKITKRGQNVTFRCDPISEHNRLYWYRQTLGQGPEFLTYFQNEAQLEKSRLLSDRFSAERPKGSFSTLEIQRTEQGDSAMYLCASSPPGSLSYEQYFGPGTRLTVT.

V usage is TRBV10-2 and J usage is TRBJ2-1; 8 bases are a match to TRBD2. With 0 bases clipped from V and 3 bases from J, the junction kept 4 bases outside the gene matches. The CDR3 has 16 residues. Germline CDR1 and CDR2: WSHSY and SAAADI. CDR3 in amino acids: CASSESAGVVYNEQFF. DNA for the CDR3: TGCGCCAGCAGTGAGTCAGCGGGAGTGGTCTACAATGAGCAGTTCTTC.

This clonotype was observed many times. The chain recombines TRBV4-1 with TRBJ2-5, with 13 bases that match TRBD2. J lost 5 bases, V lost 0 bases, and 9 bases had no gene match. The V gene's germline CDR1 is MGHRA and CDR2 YSYEKL. The CDR3 totals 18 residues. The CDR3 bases are TGCGCCAGCAGCCAAGAACGGGAACTAGCGGGAGGGAGCGAGACCCAGTACTTC. Its translation is CASSQERELAGGSETQYF.

The chain has TRBV15 and TRBJ2-3; tentatively, D is TRBD2 (7 bases). CDR1 and CDR2 from the germline V gene are LNHNV and YYDKDF (reference sequence). Between the trimmed V and J ends, which lost 5 bases and 6 bases, there was a span of 12 bases. The CDR3 consists of 13 residues. In nucleotides, the CDR3 is TGTGCCACCAGCGGGGGGGCACGGGATACGCAGTATTTT. Protein product: CATSGGARDTQYF.

This chain connects TRBV4-3 to TRBJ2-7; TRBD2 agrees at 12 bases. Trimming removed 1 base from V and 2 bases from J; junction bases left unmatched: 0. CDR1 is LGHNA and CDR2 is YSLEER in the germline V gene. CDR3 length: 15 residues. CDR3 amino acids: CASSQGLAGAYEQYF. The CDR3, as DNA: TGCGCCAGCAGCCAAGGACTAGCGGGAGCCTACGAGCAGTACTTC.

This clonotype showed up just once. CDR3 bases: TGCAGTGCTAGAGAGCTCGGGGGGGCGGGGGAGACCCAGTACTTC. Translation: CSARELGGAGETQYF. The genes are TRBV20-1 and TRBJ2-5; 8 bases fit TRBD2. V was clipped by 0 bases and J by 5 bases; unmatched bases: 8. Germline V lookup: CDR1 DFQATT, CDR2 SNEGSKA (reference sequence). This CDR3 has 15 residues.

With regard to this clonotype: The junction differs from germline at one of its ends, possibly a read error. The genes are TRBV9 and TRBJ2-7; tentatively, D is TRBD1 (6 bases). Germline CDR1 reads SGDLS; CDR2 reads YYNGEE. The CDR3 is made up of 15 amino acids. The CDR3 loop reads CASSVFTGNTGELYF. In DNA, the CDR3 is TGTGCCAGCAGCGTTTTCACAGGGAACACCGGGGAGCTGTACTTC. The variable domain in full, with the rest retrieved from reference TRBV9 and TRBJ2-7, is DSGVTQTPKHLITATGQRVTLRCSPRSGDLSVYWYQQSLDQGLQFLIQYYNGEERAKGNILERFSAQQFPDLHSELNLSSLELGDSALYFCASSVFTGNTGELYFGPGTRLTVT.

The chain combines TRBV20-1 with TRBJ1-1; D not certain. The V end lost 5 bases, the J end lost 4 bases, and 23 bases lay between the germline ends. The CDR3 contains 16 residues. The germline V gene has CDR1 DFQATT and CDR2 SNEGSKA (reference sequence). The chain's CDR3 is CSASGNTIYRPTEAFF. DNA of the CDR3: TGCAGTGCTTCGGGAAACACCATATATAGGCCCACTGAAGCTTTCTTT.

This chain joins TRBV7-3 and TRBJ2-6, with D perhaps TRBD2 (5 bases). Trimming stripped 2 bases from V and 4 bases from J, with 9 bases between. CDR1 is SGHTA, CDR2 FQGTGA, per germline. This CDR3 region has 15 residues. CDR3 loop: CASSLEGAGANVLTF. The CDR3 bases are TGTGCCAGCAGCTTAGAGGGAGCAGGGGCCAACGTCCTGACTTTC. The full variable domain, with the rest looked up from reference TRBV7-3 and TRBJ2-6, is GAGVSQTPSNKVTEKGKYVELRCDPISGHTALYWYRQSLGQGPEFLIYFQGTGAADDSGLPNDRFFAVRPEGSVSTLKIQRTERGDSAVYLCASSLEGAGANVLTFGAGSRLTVL.

In its sample, this clonotype was seen many times. The chain carries TRBV15 and TRBJ2-1, with TRBD1 identical over 7 bases. The CDR3 contains 18 residues. CDR1 LNHNV and CDR2 YYDKDF come from the germline V gene (reference sequence). J gave up 0 bases and V 0 bases, and 8 bases lay outside the gene matches. This chain's CDR3 is CATSRDRVDRDSYNEQFF. As DNA, the CDR3 is TGTGCCACCAGCAGAGATCGGGTAGACAGGGACTCCTACAATGAGCAGTTCTTC.

The chain combines TRBV5-4 with TRBJ2-1, with 11 bases lining up with TRBD2. This CDR3 has 14 amino acids. Germline loops: CDR1 SGHNT, CDR2 YYREEE (reference sequence). Losses at the gene ends were 5 bases for V and 7 bases for J; bases not matched to a gene: 5. CDR3 DNA: TGTGCCAGCAGTGTGGGACTAGCGGAAAATGAGCAGTTCTTC. It is translated as CASSVGLAENEQFF.

This clonotype showed up many times. The chain links TRBV25-1 to TRBJ1-1, with D perhaps matching TRBD1 (5 bases). This CDR3 is 14 amino acids long. V was clipped by 7 bases and J by 3 bases, with 15 bases between them. CDR1 is MGHDK, CDR2 SYGVNS, per germline. The CDR3 bases are TGTGCCAGCATACCCCAGGGCAGGGACACTGAAGCTTTCTTT. Its translation: CASIPQGRDTEAFF.

This chain joins TRBV5-1 and TRBJ2-3; 10 positions agree with TRBD2. This CDR3 is 18 amino acids long. Germline trimming cut 1 base from V and 3 bases from J; bases unmatched to any gene: 11. CDR1 is SGHRS and CDR2 is YFSETQ in the germline V gene. CDR3 sequence reads: CASSLMVSSGSFTDTQYF. CDR3 sequence (DNA): TGCGCCAGCAGCTTGATGGTTTCTAGCGGGAGCTTTACAGATACGCAGTATTTT.